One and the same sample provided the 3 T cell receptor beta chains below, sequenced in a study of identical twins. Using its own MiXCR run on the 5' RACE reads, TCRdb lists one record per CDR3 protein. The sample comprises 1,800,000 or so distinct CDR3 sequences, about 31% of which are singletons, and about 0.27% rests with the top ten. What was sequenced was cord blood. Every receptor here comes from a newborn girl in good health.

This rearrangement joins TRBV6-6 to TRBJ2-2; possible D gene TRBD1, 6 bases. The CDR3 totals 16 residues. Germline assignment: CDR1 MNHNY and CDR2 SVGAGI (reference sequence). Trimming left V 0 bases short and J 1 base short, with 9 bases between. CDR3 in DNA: TGTGCCAGCAGTTACTCGACAGGTGGGAACACCGGGGAGCTGTTTTTT. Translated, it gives CASSYSTGGNTGELFF.

Here the CDR3 DNA reads TGTGCCAGCACCAGCGGGGGGCTGAACTCTGGGGCCAACGTCCTGACTTTC. As protein: CASTSGGLNSGANVLTF. The rearrangement joins TRBV28 to TRBJ2-6; TRBD2 aligns across 9 bases. This CDR3 has 17 amino acids. The trim removed 7 bases at V and 0 bases at J, leaving 7 bases unmatched. Per germline, CDR1 MDHEN and CDR2 SYDVKM.

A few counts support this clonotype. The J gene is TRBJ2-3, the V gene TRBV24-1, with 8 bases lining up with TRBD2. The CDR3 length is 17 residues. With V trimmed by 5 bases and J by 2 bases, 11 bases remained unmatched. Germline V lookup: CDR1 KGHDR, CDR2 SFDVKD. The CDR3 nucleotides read TGTGCCACCAGTGGGCTAGCGGGTGAGGGATTCACAGATACGCAGTATTTT. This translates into CATSGLAGEGFTDTQYF.